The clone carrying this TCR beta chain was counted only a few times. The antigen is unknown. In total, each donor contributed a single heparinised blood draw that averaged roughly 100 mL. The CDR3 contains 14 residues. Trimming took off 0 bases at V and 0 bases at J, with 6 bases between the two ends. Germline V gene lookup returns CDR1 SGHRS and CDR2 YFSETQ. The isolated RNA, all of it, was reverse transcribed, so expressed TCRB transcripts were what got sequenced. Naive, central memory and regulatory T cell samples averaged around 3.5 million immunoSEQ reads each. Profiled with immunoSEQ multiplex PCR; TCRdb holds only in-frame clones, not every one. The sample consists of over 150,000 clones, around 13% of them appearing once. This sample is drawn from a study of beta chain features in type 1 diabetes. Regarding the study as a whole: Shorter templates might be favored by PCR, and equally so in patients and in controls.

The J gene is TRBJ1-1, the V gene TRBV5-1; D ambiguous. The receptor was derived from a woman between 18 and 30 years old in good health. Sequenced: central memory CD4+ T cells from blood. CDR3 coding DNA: TGCGCCAGCAGCTTGGGGGCATTGAACACTGAAGCTTTCTTT. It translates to CASSLGALNTEAFF.